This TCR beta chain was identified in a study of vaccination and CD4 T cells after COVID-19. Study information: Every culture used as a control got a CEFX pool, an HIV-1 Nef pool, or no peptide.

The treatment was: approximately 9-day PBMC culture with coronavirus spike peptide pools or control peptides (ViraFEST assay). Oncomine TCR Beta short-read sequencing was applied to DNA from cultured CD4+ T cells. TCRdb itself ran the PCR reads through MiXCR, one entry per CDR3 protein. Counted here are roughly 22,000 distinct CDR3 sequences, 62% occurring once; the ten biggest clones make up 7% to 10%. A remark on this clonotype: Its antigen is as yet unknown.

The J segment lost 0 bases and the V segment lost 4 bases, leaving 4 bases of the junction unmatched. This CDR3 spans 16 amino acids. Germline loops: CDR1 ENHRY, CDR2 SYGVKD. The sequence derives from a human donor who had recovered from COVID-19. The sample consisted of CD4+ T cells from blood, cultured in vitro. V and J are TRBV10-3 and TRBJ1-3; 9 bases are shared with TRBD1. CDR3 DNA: TGTGCCATCAGTGGTTGGACAGGGGTCTCTGGAAACACCATATATTTT. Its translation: CAISGWTGVSGNTIYF.